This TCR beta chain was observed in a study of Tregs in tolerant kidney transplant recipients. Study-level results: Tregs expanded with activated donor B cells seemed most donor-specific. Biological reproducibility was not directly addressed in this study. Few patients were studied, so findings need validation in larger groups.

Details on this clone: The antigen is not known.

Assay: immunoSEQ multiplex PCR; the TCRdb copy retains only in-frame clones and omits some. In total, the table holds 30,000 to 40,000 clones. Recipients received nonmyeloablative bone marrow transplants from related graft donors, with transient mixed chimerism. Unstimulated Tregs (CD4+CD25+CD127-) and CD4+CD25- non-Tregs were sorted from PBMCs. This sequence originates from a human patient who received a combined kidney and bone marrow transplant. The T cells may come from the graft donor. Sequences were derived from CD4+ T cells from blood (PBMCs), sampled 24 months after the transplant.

The chain's CDR3 is CASSLLSGNTDTQYF. CDR3 DNA, as far as it was read: TGTGCCAGCAGTTTATTGAGCGGTAACACAGATACG. The chain carries TRBV12-3 or TRBV12-4 and TRBJ2-3; D perhaps matches TRBD2 (5 bases). From the germline J gene comes the end of the CDR3, since the read stops 3 residues before it. The V and J ends lost 2 bases and 2 bases respectively, with 11 bases between them. This CDR3 spans 15 amino acids.